The 3 T cell receptor beta chains in this list originate from one sample, sequenced in a study of blood T cell repertoires in COVID-19. Generated by immunoSEQ multiplex PCR, the TCRdb table keeps only in-frame clones and is missing some. The sample lists 200,000 to 250,000 clones; roughly 80% were seen once. Specimen: peripheral blood. The receptors stem from a human donor in a cohort sampled during active COVID-19.

The V and J genes are TRBV9 and TRBJ2-2; 12 bases align to TRBD1. The length of the CDR3 is 16 residues. V was pared by 4 bases and J by 7 bases, with 8 bases of the junction left unmatched. Per germline, CDR1 SGDLS and CDR2 YYNGEE. In DNA, the CDR3 is TGTGCCAGCAGCAAAATAGGGACAGGGGGCGGCGGGGAGCTGTTTTTT. Amino acid sequence: CASSKIGTGGGGELFF. The full variable domain, rest sourced from reference TRBV9 and TRBJ2-2, is DSGVTQTPKHLITATGQRVTLRCSPRSGDLSVYWYQQSLDQGLQFLIQYYNGEERAKGNILERFSAQQFPDLHSELNLSSLELGDSALYFCASSKIGTGGGGELFFGEGSRLTVL.

This rearrangement joins TRBV7-8 to TRBJ1-6; D gene uncertain. The CDR3 length is 14 residues. Trimming removed 2 bases at V and 7 bases at J, with 9 bases between. Germline V gives CDR1 SGHVS, CDR2 FQNEAQ. CDR3 protein: CASSLHRGNSPLHF. CDR3 DNA: TGTGCCAGCAGCTTACACCGCGGAAATTCACCCCTCCACTTT.

The chain uses TRBV5-1 and TRBJ1-6; 7 nucleotides line up with TRBD1. The germline V gene encodes CDR1 SGHRS and CDR2 YFSETQ. The CDR3 has 14 residues. Germline trimming cut 0 bases from V and 10 bases from J; bases unmatched to any gene: 4. CDR3 loop: CASSLEGGRSPLHF. CDR3 DNA: TGCGCCAGCAGCTTGGAAGGGGGCAGGTCACCCCTCCACTTT.